This record covers a single T cell receptor (beta chain). Its cognate antigen is unknown. Trimming took off 5 bases at V and 2 bases at J, with 22 bases between the two ends. This CDR3 is 17 amino acids long. The time point: sample taken at primary tumor resection. From tumor, nontumor lung or frozen PBMC, whole RNA was taken unsorted for sequencing. The record originates from a study of spatial heterogeneity in lung cancer. Across the whole study: Compared with alpha-chain sequences, beta-chain sequences were consistently detected in greater numbers. Raw sequencing reads included, on average, more than eight appearances of each unique TCR and UMI combination.

Points from the study as a whole: Whereas they appeared in blood less at follow-up, ubiquitous expanded tumor TCRs appeared there more at resection.

TCR cDNA molecules each had a unique molecular identifier. Each CDR3 protein is one row after TCRdb ran MiXCR on the 5' RACE reads. The top ten hold less than 3.5% of the sample, which has tens of thousands of distinct CDR3 sequences, less than 8.5% seen once. The sequencing used PBMCs, collected at surgery. The chain joins TRBV23-1 to TRBJ2-7, with D possibly being TRBD1 (6 bases). TRBV23-1 is assigned to the ORF class and has an uncertain function. The clonotype was recovered from a female donor with early-stage non-small cell lung cancer. The CDR3 sequence is CASSKREFLGAPYEQYF. CDR3 nucleotide sequence: TGCGCCAGCAGTAAAAGGGAGTTCCTGGGGGCCCCCTACGAGCAGTACTTC.